The present entry profiles one T cell receptor beta chain with its context. CDR1 is DFQATT, CDR2 SNEGSKA, per germline (reference sequence). The CDR3 length is 11 residues. Amplification used 60 Vbeta primers and 13 Jbeta primers. Using immunoSEQ multiplex PCR, the repertoire was profiled, and TCRdb retains in-frame clones only, with some absent. Altogether approximately 120,000 clones are present, over 70% being singletons, with the ten largest covering 7.5% to 9.5%. This entry is derived from a study of cytomegalovirus exposure and HLA in healthy donors. This TCR came from a woman in her fifties or sixties in good health and CMV-seropositive. The genes are TRBV20-1 and TRBJ2-3, with D possibly being TRBD2 (6 bases). The sequencing input was PBMCs. The CDR3 DNA sequence: TGCAGGGGCGGGAATGCAGATACGCAGTATTTT. Its protein is CRGGNADTQYF.